This T cell receptor (beta chain) was obtained from a study of technical replicates of blood from several donors. Clones were read by immunoSEQ multiplex PCR, and TCRdb kept only the in-frame ones, dropping some. In the table there are roughly 82,000 clones, approximately 90% of which are singletons. The trim removed 3 bases at V and 8 bases at J, leaving 23 bases unmatched. The germline V gene has CDR1 SNHLY and CDR2 FYNNEI. The CDR3 is 19 residues long. The J gene is TRBJ2-3, the V gene TRBV2; 7 bases fit TRBD2. The origin of this receptor is a human donor in good health. What was sequenced was T cells isolated from PBMCs. The CDR3 DNA is TGTGCCAGCAGTGATAAGCTGGGCCGGGGGGTGACAGTAAGAGTTACGCAGTATTTT. It yields the protein CASSDKLGRGVTVRVTQYF.